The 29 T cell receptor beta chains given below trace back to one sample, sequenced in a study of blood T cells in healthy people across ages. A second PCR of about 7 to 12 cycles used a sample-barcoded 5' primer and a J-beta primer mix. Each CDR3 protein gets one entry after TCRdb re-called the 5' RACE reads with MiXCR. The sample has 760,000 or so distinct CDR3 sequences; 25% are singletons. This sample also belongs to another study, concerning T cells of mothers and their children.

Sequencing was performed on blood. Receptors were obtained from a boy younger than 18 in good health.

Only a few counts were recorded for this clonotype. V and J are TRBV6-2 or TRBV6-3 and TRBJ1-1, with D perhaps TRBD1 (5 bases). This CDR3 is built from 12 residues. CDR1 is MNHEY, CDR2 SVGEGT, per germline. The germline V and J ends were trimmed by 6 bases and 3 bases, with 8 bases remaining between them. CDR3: CASRPGYTEAFF. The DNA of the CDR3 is TGTGCCAGCAGACCAGGGTACACTGAAGCTTTCTTT.

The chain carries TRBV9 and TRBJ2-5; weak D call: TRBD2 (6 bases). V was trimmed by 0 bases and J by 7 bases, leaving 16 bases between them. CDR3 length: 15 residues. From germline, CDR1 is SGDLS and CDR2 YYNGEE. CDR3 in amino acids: CASSVGHGQGGTQYF. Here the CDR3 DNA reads TGTGCCAGCAGCGTAGGTCACGGGCAGGGAGGGACCCAGTACTTC.

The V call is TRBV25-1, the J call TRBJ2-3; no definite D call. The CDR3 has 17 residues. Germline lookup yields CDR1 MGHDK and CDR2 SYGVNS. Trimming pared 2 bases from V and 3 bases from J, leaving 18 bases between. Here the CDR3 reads CASSEGWAPDQTDTQYF. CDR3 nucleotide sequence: TGTGCCAGCAGTGAAGGGTGGGCGCCCGACCAGACAGATACGCAGTATTTT.

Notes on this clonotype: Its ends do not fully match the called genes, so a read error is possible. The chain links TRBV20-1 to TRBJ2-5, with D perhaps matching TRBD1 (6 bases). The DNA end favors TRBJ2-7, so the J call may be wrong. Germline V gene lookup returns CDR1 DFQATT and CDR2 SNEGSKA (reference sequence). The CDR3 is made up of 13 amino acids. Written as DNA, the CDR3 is TGCGGTGCTAGTGTGGGACACATCTACGAGCAGTACTTC. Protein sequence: CGASVGHIYEQYF.

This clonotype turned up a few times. CDR3 amino acids: CASSAPGQGALETQYF. DNA for the CDR3: TGTGCCAGCAGTGCCCCGGGACAGGGGGCGCTTGAGACCCAGTACTTC. This chain links TRBV6-2 or TRBV6-3 with TRBJ2-5, with 12 bases lining up with TRBD1. V gave up 5 bases and J gave up 5 bases; unmatched junction bases: 9. The germline CDR1 and CDR2 sequences are MNHEY and SVGEGT. This CDR3 spans 16 amino acids.

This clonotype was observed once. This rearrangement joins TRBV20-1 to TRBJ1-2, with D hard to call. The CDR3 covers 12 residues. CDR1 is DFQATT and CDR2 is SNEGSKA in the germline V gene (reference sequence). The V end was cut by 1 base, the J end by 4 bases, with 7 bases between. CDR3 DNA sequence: TGCAGTGCTAGAGGAGAGGTCTATGGCTACACCTTC. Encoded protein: CSARGEVYGYTF.

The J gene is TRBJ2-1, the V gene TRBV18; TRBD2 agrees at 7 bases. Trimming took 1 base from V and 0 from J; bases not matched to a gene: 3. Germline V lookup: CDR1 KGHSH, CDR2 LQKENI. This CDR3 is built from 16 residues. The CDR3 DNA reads TGTGCCAGCTCACCACAGGCGGGAGCCTCCTACAATGAGCAGTTCTTC. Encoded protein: CASSPQAGASYNEQFF. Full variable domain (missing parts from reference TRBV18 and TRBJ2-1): NAGVMQNPRHLVRRRGQEARLRCSPMKGHSHVYWYRQLPEEGLKFMVYLQKENIIDESGMPKERFSAEFPKEGPSILRIQQVVRGDSAAYFCASSPQAGASYNEQFFGPGTRLTVL.

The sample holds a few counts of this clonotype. The CDR3 is CSVEGEIAGRYNEQFF. CDR3 nucleotides: TGCAGCGTTGAAGGGGAGATAGCGGGAAGGTACAATGAGCAGTTCTTC. V and J are TRBV29-1 and TRBJ2-1, with TRBD2 matching over 8 bases. With 1 base clipped from V and 4 bases from J, the junction kept 9 bases outside the gene matches. The CDR3 has 16 residues. Germline V CDR1 and CDR2: SQVTM, ANQGSEA.

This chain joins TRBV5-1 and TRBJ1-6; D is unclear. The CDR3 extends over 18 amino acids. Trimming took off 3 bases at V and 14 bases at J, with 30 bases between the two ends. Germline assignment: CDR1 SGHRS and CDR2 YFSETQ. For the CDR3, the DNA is TGCGCCAGCAGCTCCTACCCTGTTGGGTCGGGAGTTTGGGGTACCCTCCACTTT. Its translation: CASSSYPVGSGVWGTLHF.

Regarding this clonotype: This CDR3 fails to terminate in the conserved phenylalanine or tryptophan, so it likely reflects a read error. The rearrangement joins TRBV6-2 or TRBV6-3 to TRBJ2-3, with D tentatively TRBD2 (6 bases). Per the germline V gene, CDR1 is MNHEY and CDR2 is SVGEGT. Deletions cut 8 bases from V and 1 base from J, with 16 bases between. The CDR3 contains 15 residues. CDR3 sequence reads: CASATRREGTDTQYL. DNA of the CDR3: TGTGCCAGCGCAACGAGGAGGGAAGGCACAGATACGCAGTATCTT.

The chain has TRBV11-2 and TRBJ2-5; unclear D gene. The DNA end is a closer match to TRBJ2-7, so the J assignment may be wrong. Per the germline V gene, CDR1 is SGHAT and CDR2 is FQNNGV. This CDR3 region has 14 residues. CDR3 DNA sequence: TGTGCCAGCAGCTTAATGACGACCGGCTACGAGCAGTACTTC. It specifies CASSLMTTGYEQYF.

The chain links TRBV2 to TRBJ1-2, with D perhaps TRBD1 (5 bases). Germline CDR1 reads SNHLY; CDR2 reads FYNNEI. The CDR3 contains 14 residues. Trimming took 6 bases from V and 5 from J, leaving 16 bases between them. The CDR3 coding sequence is TGTGCCAGCAGCGCCTTTTGGGGGACGTATGGCTACACCTTC. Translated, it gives CASSAFWGTYGYTF.

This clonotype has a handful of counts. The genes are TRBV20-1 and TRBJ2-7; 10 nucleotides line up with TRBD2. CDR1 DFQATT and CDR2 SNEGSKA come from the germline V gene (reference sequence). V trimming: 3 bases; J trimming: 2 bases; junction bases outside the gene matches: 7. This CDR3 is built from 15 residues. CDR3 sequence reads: CSASRGAGGPYEQYF. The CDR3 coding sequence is TGCAGTGCTAGCCGAGGAGCGGGAGGGCCCTACGAGCAGTACTTC.

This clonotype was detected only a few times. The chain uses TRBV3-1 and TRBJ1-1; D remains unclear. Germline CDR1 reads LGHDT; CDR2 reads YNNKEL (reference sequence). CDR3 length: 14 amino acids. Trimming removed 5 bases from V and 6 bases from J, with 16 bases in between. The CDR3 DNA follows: TGTGCCAGCAGCGGCCTTTGGTCTCGGTCTGAAGCTTTCTTT. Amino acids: CASSGLWSRSEAFF.

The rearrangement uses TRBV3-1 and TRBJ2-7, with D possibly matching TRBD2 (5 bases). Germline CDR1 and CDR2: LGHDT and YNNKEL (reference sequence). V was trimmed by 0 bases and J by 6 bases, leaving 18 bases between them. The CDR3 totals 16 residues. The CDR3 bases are TGTGCCAGCAGCCAAGACCCCTCTAGAAGGAGCGGCGAGCAGTACTTC. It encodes CASSQDPSRRSGEQYF.

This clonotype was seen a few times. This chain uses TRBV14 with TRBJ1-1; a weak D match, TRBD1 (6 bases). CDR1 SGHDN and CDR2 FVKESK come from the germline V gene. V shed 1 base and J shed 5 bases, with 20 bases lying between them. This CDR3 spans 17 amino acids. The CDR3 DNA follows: TGTGCCAGCAGCCAAGGATCTTGGACAGCCCGGGGGACTGAAGCTTTCTTT. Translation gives CASSQGSWTARGTEAFF.

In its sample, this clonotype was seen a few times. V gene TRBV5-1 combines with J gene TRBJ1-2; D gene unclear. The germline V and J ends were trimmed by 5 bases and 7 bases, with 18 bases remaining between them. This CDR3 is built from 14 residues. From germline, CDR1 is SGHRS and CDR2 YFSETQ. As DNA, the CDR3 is TGCGCCAGCAGACCAGACTCACCCCTCGTTGGCTACACCTTC. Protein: CASRPDSPLVGYTF.

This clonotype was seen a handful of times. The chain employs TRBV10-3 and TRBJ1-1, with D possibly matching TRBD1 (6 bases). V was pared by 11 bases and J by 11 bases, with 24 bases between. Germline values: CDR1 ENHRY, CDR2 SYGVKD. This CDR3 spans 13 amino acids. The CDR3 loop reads CAVEGIGGYRAFF. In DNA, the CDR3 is TGTGCCGTCGAGGGAATAGGGGGGTACCGGGCTTTCTTT.

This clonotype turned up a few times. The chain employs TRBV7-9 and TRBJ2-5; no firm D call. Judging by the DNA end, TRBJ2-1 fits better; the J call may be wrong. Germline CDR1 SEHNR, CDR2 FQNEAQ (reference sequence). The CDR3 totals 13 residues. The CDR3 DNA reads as TGTGCCAGCTCCGGACGGAGCGACAATGAGCAGTTCTTC. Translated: CASSGRSDNEQFF.

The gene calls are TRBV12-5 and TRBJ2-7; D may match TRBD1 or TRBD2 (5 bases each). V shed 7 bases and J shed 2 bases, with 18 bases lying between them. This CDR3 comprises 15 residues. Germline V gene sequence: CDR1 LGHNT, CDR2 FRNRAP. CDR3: CASAVGPPGPYEQYF. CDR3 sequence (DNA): TGTGCTAGTGCCGTGGGACCGCCAGGCCCCTACGAGCAGTACTTC.

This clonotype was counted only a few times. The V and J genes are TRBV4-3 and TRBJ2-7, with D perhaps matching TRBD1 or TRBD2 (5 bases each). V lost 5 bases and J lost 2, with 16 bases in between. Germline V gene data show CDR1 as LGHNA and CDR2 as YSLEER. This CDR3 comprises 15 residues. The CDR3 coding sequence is TGCGCCAGCAGCTTCACGAGGGACGGTACCTACGAGCAGTACTTC. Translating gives CASSFTRDGTYEQYF.

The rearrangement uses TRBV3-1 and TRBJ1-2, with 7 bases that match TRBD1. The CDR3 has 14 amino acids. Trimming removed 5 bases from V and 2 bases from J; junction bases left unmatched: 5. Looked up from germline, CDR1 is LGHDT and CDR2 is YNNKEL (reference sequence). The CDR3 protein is CASSEPGGNYGYTF. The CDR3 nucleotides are TGTGCCAGCAGCGAACCAGGGGGGAACTATGGCTACACCTTC.

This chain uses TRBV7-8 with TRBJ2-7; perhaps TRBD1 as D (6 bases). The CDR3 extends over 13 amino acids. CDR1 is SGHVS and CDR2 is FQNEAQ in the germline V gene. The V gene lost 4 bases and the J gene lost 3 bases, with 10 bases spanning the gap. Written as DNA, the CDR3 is TGTGCCAGCAGCTACGACAGGCTCTACGAGCAGTACTTC. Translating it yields CASSYDRLYEQYF.

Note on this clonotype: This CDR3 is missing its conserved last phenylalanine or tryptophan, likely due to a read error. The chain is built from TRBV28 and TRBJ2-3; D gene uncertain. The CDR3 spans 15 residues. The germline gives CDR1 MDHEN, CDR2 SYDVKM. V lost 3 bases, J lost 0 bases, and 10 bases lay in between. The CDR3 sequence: CASSFGLSSTDTQYS. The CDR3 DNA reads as TGTGCCAGCAGTTTCGGGCTCTCTAGCACAGATACGCAGTATTCT.

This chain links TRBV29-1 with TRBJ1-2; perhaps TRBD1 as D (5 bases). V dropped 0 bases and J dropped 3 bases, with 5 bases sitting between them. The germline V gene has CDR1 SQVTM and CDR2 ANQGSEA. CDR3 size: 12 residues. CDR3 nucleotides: TGCAGCGTTGAAGACAGGGACTATGGCTACACCTTC. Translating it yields CSVEDRDYGYTF.

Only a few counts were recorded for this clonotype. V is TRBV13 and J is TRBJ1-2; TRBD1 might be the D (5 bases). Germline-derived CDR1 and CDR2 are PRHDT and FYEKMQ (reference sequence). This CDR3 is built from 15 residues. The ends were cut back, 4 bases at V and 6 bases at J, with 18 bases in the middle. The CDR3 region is CASSSQGYRMDGYTF. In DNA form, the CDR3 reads TGTGCCAGCAGCTCCCAAGGCTACAGGATGGATGGCTACACCTTC.

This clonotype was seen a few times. For the CDR3, the DNA is TGTGCCAGCAGTTACTGGGGACAGGAGAGCTACGAGCAGTACTTC. Its protein product is CASSYWGQESYEQYF. This chain connects TRBV6-2 or TRBV6-3 to TRBJ2-1; 8 positions match TRBD1. The end of the DNA is better explained by TRBJ2-7, so the J call may be wrong. Germline CDR1 and CDR2: MNHEY and SVGEGT. This CDR3 contains 15 residues.

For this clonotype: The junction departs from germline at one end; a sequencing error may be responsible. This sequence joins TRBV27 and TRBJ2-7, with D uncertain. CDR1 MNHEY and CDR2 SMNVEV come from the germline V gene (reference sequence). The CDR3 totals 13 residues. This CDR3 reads CASSFRSSYAQYF. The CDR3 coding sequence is TGTGCCAGCAGTTTTAGGAGCTCCTACGCGCAGTACTTC.

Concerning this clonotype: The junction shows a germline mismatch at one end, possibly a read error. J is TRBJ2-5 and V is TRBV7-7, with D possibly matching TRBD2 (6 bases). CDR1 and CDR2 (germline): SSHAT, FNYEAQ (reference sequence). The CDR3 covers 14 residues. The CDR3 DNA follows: TGTGCTAGCAGCTTCGGGAGTTCGACGGAGACCCAGTACTTC. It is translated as CASSFGSSTETQYF.